This entry describes one TCR beta chain. As yet, its antigen is unknown. The data are from a study of shared clonotypes between healthy human individuals. Sequenced by immunoSEQ multiplex PCR; TCRdb stores in-frame clones only, minus some. The sample has about 2.2 million clones; 90% to 95% are singletons. Study results and limitations: Relative to memory subsets, naive subsets generally showed larger estimated richness.

Terminally differentiated effector memory CD45RA+ cells were excluded by CCR7 positive selection of CD45RO-negative cells. Each sample came from a Caucasian adult donor living in Nashville, Tennessee. This CDR3 contains 17 residues. Losses at the gene ends were 2 bases for V and 0 bases for J; bases not matched to a gene: 6. Germline assignment: CDR1 SGHRS and CDR2 YFSETQ. Source material: naive CD8+ T cells from PBMCs. The chain employs TRBV5-1 and TRBJ2-1; 9 bases are shared with TRBD2. This receptor was taken from a man aged 18 to 29 in good health. Some clones in this sample may be carry-over from other donors' samples. The CDR3 nucleotides read TGCGCCAGCAGCTTTTTAGCGGGAGCAACCTCCTACAATGAGCAGTTCTTC. Encoded protein: CASSFLAGATSYNEQFF.